These 29 T cell receptor beta chains share one sample of origin, sequenced in a study of blood T cell repertoires in COVID-19. This table comes from immunoSEQ multiplex PCR, and its TCRdb copy is limited to in-frame clones, with some not included. Of about 250,000 clones listed, about 88% are singletons. Source material: peripheral blood. These receptors came from a middle-aged woman who had recovered from COVID-19.

The V gene is TRBV7-2, the J gene TRBJ2-7; D possibly corresponds to TRBD2 (6 bases). Looked up from germline, CDR1 is SGHTA and CDR2 is FQGNSA. Trimming left V 1 base short and J 3 bases short, with 19 bases between. This CDR3 spans 17 amino acids. The CDR3 region is CASSLGLAGLTDYEQYF. CDR3 coding DNA: TGTGCCAGCAGCTTAGGGCTGGCGGGGTTAACAGACTACGAGCAGTACTTC.

This chain uses TRBV14 with TRBJ2-7; 10 nucleotides match TRBD1. Germline V CDR1 and CDR2: SGHDN, FVKESK. V was pared by 0 bases and J by 5 bases, with 7 bases of the junction left unmatched. This CDR3 contains 16 residues. CDR3 in DNA: TGTGCCAGCAGCCAAGATCGACAGGGGGCCTTGGACGAGCAGTACTTC. Amino acids: CASSQDRQGALDEQYF.

The gene calls are TRBV6-2 or TRBV6-3 and TRBJ1-2; no clear D gene. Trimming stripped 0 bases from V and 6 bases from J, with 11 bases between. The CDR3 has 14 residues. Germline V CDR1 and CDR2: MNHEY, SVGEGT. CDR3: CASSYSTGGDGYTF. The CDR3 nucleotides are TGTGCCAGCAGTTACTCGACGGGAGGCGATGGCTACACCTTC.

This clone was seen only once. The V and J genes are TRBV5-1 and TRBJ2-1; 11 bases match TRBD2. Germline trimming cut 4 bases from V and 12 bases from J; bases unmatched to any gene: 6. Looked up from germline, CDR1 is SGHRS and CDR2 is YFSETQ. This CDR3 is built from 13 residues. CDR3 DNA sequence: TGCGCCAGCAGCCTAACCGGACTAGCGGGGCAGTTCTTC. Residues: CASSLTGLAGQFF.

This clone showed up just a few times. The J gene is TRBJ2-1, the V gene TRBV5-4; 12 nucleotides match TRBD2. This CDR3 has 16 residues. Germline trimming cut 4 bases from V and 6 bases from J; bases unmatched to any gene: 8. Germline V gene data show CDR1 as SGHNT and CDR2 as YYREEE (reference sequence). The CDR3, as DNA: TGTGCCAGCAGCCCGCTAGCGGGAGGGACCCTCAATGAGCAGTTCTTC. Translating it yields CASSPLAGGTLNEQFF.

The rearrangement links TRBV5-1 to TRBJ2-5; 10 bases match TRBD2. Germline lookup yields CDR1 SGHRS and CDR2 YFSETQ. The junction had 20 bases not matched to a gene; V was cut back by 7 bases and J by 5 bases. CDR3 size: 18 residues. The CDR3 region has the DNA TGCGCCAGCTACCGGGGAGGTAGCGGGGGGCCTTCGGGGGAGACCCAGTACTTC. The encoded protein is CASYRGGSGGPSGETQYF.

The rearrangement joins TRBV2 to TRBJ2-1; TRBD1 agrees at 8 bases. V was clipped by 2 bases and J by 9 bases; unmatched bases: 9. The germline V gene has CDR1 SNHLY and CDR2 FYNNEI. The CDR3 covers 15 residues. The CDR3 DNA reads as TGTGCCAGCAGTGAACTCGGACAGGGAGTCGGTGAGCAGTTCTTC. This encodes CASSELGQGVGEQFF.

This clone was detected once. The gene calls are TRBV20-1 and TRBJ2-7; 10 positions agree with TRBD2. This CDR3 has 14 amino acids. Germline V gives CDR1 DFQATT, CDR2 SNEGSKA (reference sequence). V shed 3 bases and J 5 bases; nucleotides not matched to a gene: 7. The CDR3 is CSASWSSGSHEQYF. The CDR3 DNA sequence: TGCAGTGCTAGTTGGTCTAGCGGGAGCCACGAGCAGTACTTC.

V is TRBV19 and J is TRBJ2-1; no firm D call. Germline V CDR1 and CDR2: LNHDA, SQIVND (reference sequence). The V end lost 1 base, the J end lost 0 bases, and 16 bases lay between the germline ends. This CDR3 has 18 residues. The CDR3 nucleotides read TGTGCCAGTAGTATAGTCTCTGGGTTAGCCACCTCCTACAATGAGCAGTTCTTC. Its translation: CASSIVSGLATSYNEQFF.

The chain employs TRBV30 and TRBJ1-2; no clear D gene. V shed 0 bases and J shed 8 bases, with 19 bases lying between them. The CDR3 is 15 amino acids. CDR1 and CDR2 from the germline V gene are GTSNPN and SVGIG (reference sequence). The CDR3 here is CAWSVTGQVTRGYTF. The CDR3 DNA follows: TGTGCCTGGAGTGTTACTGGGCAGGTTACTAGAGGCTACACCTTC.

Comment on this clone: Other nucleotide sequences from this sample produce the same CDR3. CDR3 nucleotide sequence: TGCGCCAGCAGCCAGGACAGGAGGAACACCATATATTTT. It translates to CASSQDRRNTIYF. V usage is TRBV4-3 and J usage is TRBJ1-3; 7 nucleotides agree with TRBD1. V lost 3 bases and J lost 7; bases outside the gene matches: 3. The CDR3 has 13 residues. CDR1 and CDR2 from the germline V gene are LGHNA and YSLEER.

The chain couples TRBV4-1 to TRBJ2-5, with 11 bases aligning to TRBD1. J was trimmed by 2 bases and V by 5 bases; bases with no gene match: 10. Germline loops: CDR1 MGHRA, CDR2 YSYEKL. CDR3 length equals 17 residues. CDR3 bases: TGCGCCAGCAGCAACCGGCCGGGACAGGGGGGACAAGAGACCCAGTACTTC. It yields the protein CASSNRPGQGGQETQYF.

The rearrangement links TRBV28 to TRBJ1-2, with 8 bases fitting TRBD1. With 7 bases clipped from V and 7 bases from J, the junction kept 2 bases outside the gene matches. Germline loops: CDR1 MDHEN, CDR2 SYDVKM. This CDR3 contains 11 residues. The CDR3 sequence: CASTGGFGYTF. DNA for the CDR3: TGTGCCAGCACAGGGGGCTTTGGCTACACCTTC.

The V and J genes are TRBV19 and TRBJ1-1; D remains ambiguous. Germline assignment: CDR1 LNHDA and CDR2 SQIVND (reference sequence). The ends were cut back, 8 bases at V and 1 base at J, with 8 bases in the middle. This CDR3 is 12 amino acids long. CDR3 bases: TGTGCCAGTTCCCTAGGGAACACTGAAGCTTTCTTT. Protein: CASSLGNTEAFF.

The J gene is TRBJ2-7, the V gene TRBV28; D may be TRBD1 (6 bases). The CDR3 totals 14 residues. Germline CDR1 and CDR2: MDHEN and SYDVKM. V was shortened by 0 bases and J by 6 bases, with 12 bases between the two germline ends. The CDR3 is CASSLWGDTLEQYF. The CDR3 region has the DNA TGTGCCAGCAGTTTATGGGGGGACACTCTCGAGCAGTACTTC.

The chain joins TRBV19 to TRBJ1-2; 9 bases align to TRBD1. Per the germline V gene, CDR1 is LNHDA and CDR2 is SQIVND (reference sequence). CDR3 length: 16 residues. The trim removed 5 bases at V and 2 bases at J, leaving 9 bases unmatched. Here the CDR3 DNA reads TGTGCCAGTAGTCCAGACAGGGGACAGGGAAACTATGGCTACACCTTC. As protein: CASSPDRGQGNYGYTF.

In DNA form, the CDR3 reads TGTGCCAGCGTGCAGGGGGGTGGCAAAAACATTCAGTACTTC. Protein sequence: CASVQGGGKNIQYF. This chain uses TRBV5-6 with TRBJ2-4; D might be TRBD1 (7 bases). V shed 7 bases and J shed 3 bases, with 14 bases lying between them. CDR3 size: 14 residues. CDR1 and CDR2 from the germline V gene are SGHDT and YYEEEE.

The V gene is TRBV11-2, the J gene TRBJ1-2; maybe TRBD1 (5 bases). Germline values: CDR1 SGHAT, CDR2 FQNNGV. Trimming removed 1 base from V and 2 bases from J, with 5 bases in between. The CDR3 is 13 amino acids. CDR3 in amino acids: CASSLAGNYGYTF. The CDR3 DNA reads as TGTGCCAGCAGCTTAGCAGGGAACTATGGCTACACCTTC.

V and J are TRBV19 and TRBJ1-2, with no clear D. V was pared by 7 bases and J by 0 bases, with 15 bases between. From germline, CDR1 is LNHDA and CDR2 SQIVND (reference sequence). This CDR3 is built from 15 residues. This CDR3 is CASNPVEGANYGYTF. The CDR3 DNA sequence: TGTGCCAGTAATCCAGTCGAGGGAGCTAACTATGGCTACACCTTC.

The chain carries TRBV30 and TRBJ2-2, with TRBD1 matching 8 bases. This CDR3 has 18 residues. J lost 0 bases, V lost 1 base, and 10 bases had no gene match. From germline, CDR1 is GTSNPN and CDR2 SVGIG (reference sequence). The CDR3 coding sequence is TGTGCCTGGAGTGGTGACAGGGGTGTGTTCGCGAACACCGGGGAGCTGTTTTTT. Its protein is CAWSGDRGVFANTGELFF.

The V and J genes are TRBV15 and TRBJ2-4, with D possibly being TRBD2 (6 bases). The germline V and J ends were trimmed by 1 base and 0 bases, with 22 bases remaining between them. The CDR3 is 20 residues long. Germline loops: CDR1 LNHNV, CDR2 YYDKDF (reference sequence). DNA for the CDR3: TGTGCCACCAGCAGAGCAGTTGGTCTAGCGAATGTATTAGCCAAAAACATTCAGTACTTC. The encoded protein is CATSRAVGLANVLAKNIQYF.

The V gene is TRBV30, the J gene TRBJ2-3; 9 positions match TRBD1. CDR1 and CDR2 (germline): GTSNPN, SVGIG (reference sequence). The CDR3 sequence is 14 residues long. Trimming cost V 1 base and J 5 bases; bases outside gene matches: 4. The CDR3 here is CAWSDRGLVDTQYF. CDR3 bases: TGTGCCTGGAGTGACAGGGGGCTCGTAGATACGCAGTATTTT.

V is TRBV18 and J is TRBJ2-1; TRBD2 matches 10 bases. Losses at the gene ends were 3 bases for V and 7 bases for J; bases not matched to a gene: 9. This CDR3 has 16 amino acids. Per the germline V gene, CDR1 is KGHSH and CDR2 is LQKENI. The CDR3 region is CASSPQAGGPGNEQFF. CDR3 sequence (DNA): TGTGCCAGCTCACCTCAAGCGGGAGGGCCCGGGAATGAGCAGTTCTTC.

This chain uses TRBV6-5 with TRBJ1-3, with D possibly TRBD1 on 5 matching bases. Germline V CDR1 and CDR2: MNHEY, SVGAGI. V was cut by 2 bases and J by 4 bases, with 12 bases left in between. This CDR3 contains 15 residues. In DNA, the CDR3 is TGTGCCAGCAGTTACGCCCCAGGGTTAGGAAACACCATATATTTT. Its translation is CASSYAPGLGNTIYF.

A few counts support this clone. V usage is TRBV7-2 and J usage is TRBJ2-7, with a tentative D call TRBD1 (5 bases). V lost 1 base, J lost 5 bases, and 9 bases lay in between. This CDR3 has 13 amino acids. The germline gives CDR1 SGHTA, CDR2 FQGNSA. The CDR3 bases are TGTGCCAGCAGCTTAGACAGGTATGACGAGCAGTACTTC. Its protein product is CASSLDRYDEQYF.

This chain uses TRBV11-3 with TRBJ2-1, with 11 bases aligning to TRBD2. Germline V gene sequence: CDR1 SGHNT, CDR2 YENEEA. This CDR3 is 16 amino acids long. The V segment lost 5 bases and the J segment 5 bases; nucleotides outside the gene matches: 8. CDR3 coding DNA: TGTGCCAGCAGCCTAGTTGGGACTAGCGGAAACAATGAGCAGTTCTTC. Its translation: CASSLVGTSGNNEQFF.

The chain employs TRBV25-1 and TRBJ2-5; 7 bases are a match to TRBD2. The CDR3 is made up of 15 amino acids. The V gene end was trimmed by 1 base and the J gene end by 4 bases; junction bases not matched to a gene: 6. Germline values: CDR1 MGHDK, CDR2 SYGVNS. The CDR3 bases are TGTGCCAGCAGTGAATTACGCGGGAGCCGAGAGACCCAGTACTTC. Its translation is CASSELRGSRETQYF.

The chain's CDR3 is CASSNVGSNQPQHF. CDR3 DNA: TGTGCCAGCAGCAACGTCGGGAGCAATCAGCCCCAGCATTTT. The V and J genes are TRBV5-6 and TRBJ1-5; D not certain. Germline CDR1 reads SGHDT; CDR2 reads YYEEEE. The CDR3 has 14 amino acids. V was trimmed by 4 bases and J by 1 base, leaving 9 bases between them.

The chain couples TRBV4-1 to TRBJ1-5; the D gene is possibly TRBD1 (5 bases). The CDR3 runs to 18 residues. Germline CDR1 and CDR2: MGHRA and YSYEKL. Trimming shortened V by 1 base and J by 5 bases, and 21 bases separated the two germline ends. The CDR3 here is CASSQVWTDTGDYQPQHF. CDR3 sequence (DNA): TGCGCCAGCAGCCAAGTATGGACCGATACCGGGGACTATCAGCCCCAGCATTTT.